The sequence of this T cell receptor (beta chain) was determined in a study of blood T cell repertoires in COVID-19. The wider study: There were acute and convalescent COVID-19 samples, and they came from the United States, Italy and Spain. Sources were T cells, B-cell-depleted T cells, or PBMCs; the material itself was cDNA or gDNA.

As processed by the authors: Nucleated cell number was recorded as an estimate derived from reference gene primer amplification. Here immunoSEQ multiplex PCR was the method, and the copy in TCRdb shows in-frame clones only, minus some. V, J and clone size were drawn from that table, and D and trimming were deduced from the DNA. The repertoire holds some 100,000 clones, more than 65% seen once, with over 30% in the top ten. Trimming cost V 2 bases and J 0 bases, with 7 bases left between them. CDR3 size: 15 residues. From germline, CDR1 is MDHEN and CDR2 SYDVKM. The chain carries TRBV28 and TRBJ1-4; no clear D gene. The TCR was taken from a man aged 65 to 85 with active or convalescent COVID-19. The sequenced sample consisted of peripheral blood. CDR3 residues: CASSLGGTTNEKLFF. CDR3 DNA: TGTGCCAGCAGTTTAGGCGGAACAACTAATGAAAAACTGTTTTTT.